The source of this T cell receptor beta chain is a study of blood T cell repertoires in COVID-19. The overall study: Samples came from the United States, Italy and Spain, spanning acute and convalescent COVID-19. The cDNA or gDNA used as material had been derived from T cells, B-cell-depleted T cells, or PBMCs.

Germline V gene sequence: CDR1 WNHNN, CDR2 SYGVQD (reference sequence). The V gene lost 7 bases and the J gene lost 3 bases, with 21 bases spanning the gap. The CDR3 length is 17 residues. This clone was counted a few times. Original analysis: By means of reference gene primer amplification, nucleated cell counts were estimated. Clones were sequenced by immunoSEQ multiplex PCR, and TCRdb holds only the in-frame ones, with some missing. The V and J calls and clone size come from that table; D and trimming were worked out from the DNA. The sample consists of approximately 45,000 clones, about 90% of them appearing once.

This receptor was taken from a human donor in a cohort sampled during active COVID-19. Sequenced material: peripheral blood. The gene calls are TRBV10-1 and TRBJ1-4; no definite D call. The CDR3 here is CASNAFVARVANEKLFF. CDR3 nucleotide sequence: TGCGCCAGCAATGCGTTCGTCGCGAGGGTAGCTAATGAAAAACTGTTTTTT.